The clone carrying this T cell receptor (beta chain) was detected a few times. The sample originates from a study of cytomegalovirus exposure and HLA in healthy donors. Across the study: An earlier analysis identified 110 million or so unique TCR beta sequences in some 170 million T cells. Some 85 million unique TCRs from HLA-typed donors were held in an early data release.

Both 60 Vbeta primers and 13 Jbeta primers went into the PCR. Assay: immunoSEQ multiplex PCR; the TCRdb copy retains only in-frame clones and omits some. The data hold about 160,000 clones, with about 71% observed a single time. In germline, CDR1 is MNHNS, CDR2 SASEGT. V was clipped by 4 bases and J by 7 bases; unmatched bases: 5. This CDR3 is built from 15 residues. This sequence originates from a man over 45 in good health and CMV-seronegative. The V and J genes are TRBV6-1 and TRBJ1-6, with 9 bases that match TRBD1. What was sequenced was PBMCs. CDR3 amino acids: CASSAVDRGNSPLHF. Written as DNA, the CDR3 is TGTGCCAGCAGTGCTGTGGACAGGGGCAATTCACCCCTCCACTTT.